The clone carrying this T cell receptor beta chain was seen repeatedly, ten times or more. Antigen: not known. TCRdb passed the 5' RACE reads through MiXCR, listing each CDR3 protein once. Altogether 50,000 to 70,000 distinct CDR3 sequences are present, 2% to 3% being singletons, with the ten largest covering around 2.8%. This record comes from a study of neurological immune-mediated disorders. Whole-study findings and limits: Phylogenetically, 18 of 34 multiple sclerosis patients' repertoires fell into one related-CDR3 cluster, a possible signature. Clinical and MRI features did not associate with the cluster found in multiple sclerosis patients.

For the unsorted libraries, 2 million PBMCs stored at -80 C served as input. The CDR3 runs 15 residues. Germline V gene data show CDR1 as SNHLY and CDR2 as FYNNEI. V lost 5 bases, J lost 7 bases, and 9 bases stayed unmatched. The source is a man aged 50-59 years with multiple sclerosis. The chain links TRBV2 to TRBJ2-4; 9 nucleotides match TRBD2. Sequenced material: PBMCs. DNA for the CDR3: TGTGCCAGCAGTAACTCCGGACTAGCGATGAACATTCAGTACTTC. This sequence encodes CASSNSGLAMNIQYF.